The 16 T cell receptor beta chains below all came from one sample that was sequenced in a study of long-term antiretroviral therapy in people with HIV (dated by TCRdb to about 2022). The immunoSEQ hsTCRB v3.0 assay was used at survey level resolution to sequence the TRB variable region. TCRdb limited this immuneACCESS table to in-frame rearrangements with V and J called. A share of clones is missing; checked studies link under half to unresolved V genes, and the rest is unexplained. Within this sample are around 7,900 clones, with about 80% of them counted one time only. The ten largest clones take up 16% of the sample. The source material was unsorted PBMCs, sampled 0.1 years after starting antiretroviral therapy. These receptors were collected from a man between 40 and 49 years old with HIV.

The chain links TRBV9 to TRBJ2-2; no firm D call. Germline loops: CDR1 SGDLS, CDR2 YYNGEE. Trimming removed 3 bases from V and 6 bases from J, with 21 bases in between. The CDR3 runs 17 residues. The CDR3 bases are TGTGCCAGCAGCGCAGGCCCGACTTATATGACCCCCGGGGAGCTGTTTTTT. Encoded protein: CASSAGPTYMTPGELFF. Combining the CDR3 with reference TRBV9 and TRBJ2-2 gives the whole variable domain DSGVTQTPKHLITATGQRVTLRCSPRSGDLSVYWYQQSLDQGLQFLIQYYNGEERAKGNILERFSAQQFPDLHSELNLSSLELGDSALYFCASSAGPTYMTPGELFFGEGSRLTVL.

Here the CDR3 reads CASSPRSLQNTEAFF. For the CDR3, the DNA is TGTGCCAGCTCACCTCGTTCCCTTCAGAACACTGAAGCTTTCTTT. The rearrangement uses TRBV18 and TRBJ1-1; D remains ambiguous. Germline lookup yields CDR1 KGHSH and CDR2 LQKENI. This CDR3 comprises 15 residues. Trimming shortened V by 3 bases and J by 1 base, and 12 bases separated the two germline ends.

The genes are TRBV9 and TRBJ2-3; 7 bases map to TRBD2. CDR3 length: 16 amino acids. The germline V gene has CDR1 SGDLS and CDR2 YYNGEE. J gave up 0 bases and V 4 bases, and 8 bases lay outside the gene matches. CDR3 nucleotides: TGTGCCAGCAGCCGCGGCGGGCGGGGGAGCACAGATACGCAGTATTTT. Translation: CASSRGGRGSTDTQYF.

The chain is built from TRBV28 and TRBJ1-5, with 8 bases identical to TRBD1. The CDR3 length is 14 residues. The V segment lost 8 bases and the J segment 9 bases; nucleotides outside the gene matches: 12. Germline CDR1 and CDR2: MDHEN and SYDVKM. CDR3 DNA: TGTGCCAGCGTCCCGGGAACAGGGGGTCGGCCCCAGCATTTT. It codes for CASVPGTGGRPQHF. The variable domain in full, with the rest retrieved from reference TRBV28 and TRBJ1-5, is DVKVTQSSRYLVKRTGEKVFLECVQDMDHENMFWYRQDPGLGLRLIYFSYDVKMKEKGDIPEGYSVSREKKERFSLILESASTNQTSMYLCASVPGTGGRPQHFGDGTRLSIL.

The genes are TRBV7-8 and TRBJ1-1, with a weak D call TRBD1 (6 bases). Germline V lookup: CDR1 SGHVS, CDR2 FQNEAQ. Between the trimmed V and J ends, which lost 5 bases and 1 base, there was a span of 11 bases. The CDR3 has 14 residues. The CDR3 sequence: CASSPIRGNTEAFF. Written as DNA, the CDR3 is TGTGCCAGCAGCCCAATCAGGGGGAACACTGAAGCTTTCTTT.

The V and J genes are TRBV10-1 and TRBJ2-7; D is possibly TRBD1 (6 bases). There are 15 residues in the CDR3. V lost 2 bases, J lost 0 bases, and 11 bases lay in between. CDR1 and CDR2 (germline): WNHNN, SYGVQD (reference sequence). The CDR3 DNA reads as TGCGCCAGCAGTGAGAGTCCAGGGGACTCCTACGAGCAGTACTTC. This codes for CASSESPGDSYEQYF.

The chain is built from TRBV7-3 and TRBJ2-2, with D possibly TRBD2 on 7 matching bases. CDR1 SGHTA and CDR2 FQGTGA come from the germline V gene. Trimming removed 6 bases from V and 6 bases from J, with 14 bases in between. The CDR3 extends over 14 amino acids. CDR3 loop: CASRRGGGAGELFF. In DNA form, the CDR3 reads TGTGCCAGCAGGCGTGGAGGGGGGGCCGGGGAGCTGTTTTTT.

The chain couples TRBV5-6 to TRBJ1-5; tentative D call: TRBD1 (5 bases). From germline, CDR1 is SGHDT and CDR2 YYEEEE. CDR3 length: 14 amino acids. Trimming removed 0 bases at V and 5 bases at J, with 9 bases between. The CDR3 DNA follows: TGTGCCAGCAGCTTGGAAGGGACGGATCAGCCCCAGCATTTT. It codes for CASSLEGTDQPQHF.

This clone came up once. This chain links TRBV5-5 with TRBJ2-1, with D possibly TRBD1 on 6 matching bases. The CDR3 is 14 residues long. CDR1 SGHKS and CDR2 YYEKEE come from the germline V gene (reference sequence). V was trimmed by 1 base and J by 6 bases, leaving 11 bases between them. This chain's CDR3 is CASSLRDTFNEQFF. In nucleotides, the CDR3 is TGTGCCAGCAGCTTGCGGGACACCTTCAATGAGCAGTTCTTC. The variable domain in full, completed from reference TRBV5-5 and TRBJ2-1, reads DAGVTQSPTHLIKTRGQQVTLRCSPISGHKSVSWYQQVLGQGPQFIFQYYEKEERGRGNFPDRFSARQFPNYSSELNVNALLLGDSALYLCASSLRDTFNEQFFGPGTRLTVL.

The count of this clone is one. The CDR3 loop is CASSQIEPSWDGYTF. The CDR3 bases are TGCGCCAGCAGCCAAATCGAGCCGTCCTGGGATGGCTACACCTTC. The chain has TRBV4-1 and TRBJ1-2; D not resolved. The CDR3 totals 15 residues. Trimming took 2 bases from V and 6 from J, leaving 16 bases between them. The germline V gene encodes CDR1 MGHRA and CDR2 YSYEKL.

This chain joins TRBV5-4 and TRBJ2-3; D is unclear. Germline CDR1 and CDR2: SGHNT and YYREEE (reference sequence). CDR3 length: 14 amino acids. V shed 4 bases and J shed 2 bases, with 11 bases lying between them. The CDR3 DNA sequence: TGTGCCAGCAGCCAAAAGATAGCCACAGATACGCAGTATTTT. It codes for CASSQKIATDTQYF.

This clone was detected only a few times. The chain employs TRBV7-9 and TRBJ2-7; 10 nucleotides line up with TRBD1. Germline V CDR1 and CDR2: SEHNR, FQNEAQ (reference sequence). Trimming cost V 5 bases and J 6 bases; bases outside gene matches: 7. The CDR3 covers 14 residues. The CDR3 loop is CASSTGTGVGEQYF. The CDR3 nucleotides read TGTGCCAGCAGCACCGGGACAGGGGTGGGCGAGCAGTACTTC.

This clone was recorded once. The J gene is TRBJ2-7, the V gene TRBV21-1; no DNA check was done on the table's D call, TRBD2. TRBV21-1 is designated a pseudogene. This CDR3 region has 17 residues. Here the CDR3 reads CASRGDESSGGTYEQYF. The CDR3 bases are TGTGCCAGCAGGGGGGACGAATCTAGCGGGGGAACCTACGAGCAGTACTTC.

The chain combines TRBV10-3 with TRBJ1-1; TRBD1 matches at 7 bases. This CDR3 has 13 amino acids. V trimming: 3 bases; J trimming: 7 bases; junction bases outside the gene matches: 5. Germline V CDR1 and CDR2: ENHRY, SYGVKD. The CDR3 DNA sequence: TGTGCCATCAGTGATTCAGGGGGAGGTGAAGCTTTCTTT. Protein: CAISDSGGGEAFF.

This clone has a handful of counts. V is TRBV30 and J is TRBJ2-7, with 8 bases matching TRBD1. The CDR3 has 15 amino acids. In germline, CDR1 is GTSNPN, CDR2 SVGIG (reference sequence). The V segment lost 0 bases and the J segment 3 bases; nucleotides outside the gene matches: 7. CDR3 in amino acids: CAWSVGTGVLYEQYF. The CDR3 bases are TGTGCCTGGAGTGTAGGGACAGGAGTTCTCTACGAGCAGTACTTC.

The chain joins TRBV4-1 to TRBJ2-3; weak D call: TRBD2 (5 bases). This CDR3 has 15 amino acids. The germline V gene encodes CDR1 MGHRA and CDR2 YSYEKL. V gave up 0 bases and J gave up 4 bases, with 11 bases separating them. CDR3 protein: CASSQDILAADTQYF. Written as DNA, the CDR3 is TGCGCCAGCAGCCAAGATATCCTAGCCGCAGATACGCAGTATTTT.